This T cell receptor (beta chain) emerged from a study of cytomegalovirus exposure and HLA in healthy donors. Study-level findings and limits: In vitro testing confirmed a few CMV-associated chains as specific for CMV antigens. Cytomegalovirus association was listed for about 150 TCR beta chains. Later, an analysis found that TCR clusters from the first cohort tended to co-occur in the 120 validation repertoires.

Assay used: immunoSEQ multiplex PCR; TCRdb lists only in-frame clones, some missing. Of roughly 63,000 clones listed, 80% to 90% are singletons. Notes on this clone: What it binds is not known.

The donors were members of the validation cohort comprising over 100 subjects, separate from the roughly 700-subject first cohort. There are 11 residues in the CDR3. The source material was PBMCs. The TCR sequence derives from a woman aged 18-29 years in good health and CMV-seronegative. This rearrangement joins TRBV7-5 to TRBJ2-5; the table's D call, TRBD1, was not checked against the DNA. The DNA end is more similar to TRBJ2-7, so the J call may be wrong. TRBV7-5 is a pseudogene segment. CDR3 protein: CVRSDRDEQYF. CDR3 sequence (DNA): TGTGTCAGAAGCGACAGGGACGAGCAGTACTTC.